This section outlines one TCR beta chain sequence together with its context. Its antigen has not been determined. No base quality information exists; no much larger clone differs at one position. Unmatched junction bases come to 8, with V trimmed by 4 bases and J by 2 bases. The CDR3 starts with the cysteine, ends with the phenylalanine, and has 17 residues. Only the CDR3 portion is preserved as DNA: 51 bases, with reading frame beginning at the first base. Sequences LNHDA (CDR1) and SQIVND (CDR2) are obtained from the germline V gene (reference sequence). This sample is drawn from a study of T cell responses to AZD1222 COVID-19 vaccine (dated by TCRdb to about 2021). Context from the whole study: Because spike-specific TCR depth and breadth did not differ between the two schedules, AZD1222 recipients who got a second dose at roughly 4 weeks were pooled with those who got a second dose at roughly 12 weeks. A total of around 240 trial participants underwent TCR sequencing, of whom 207 received two doses of AZD1222 and about 26 received two doses of the MenACWY control vaccine. Trial participants were enrolled by age into subgroups of 18-55, 56-69 and 70-plus years, and around 150, 28 and 57 TCR-sequenced participants, respectively, were included in these subgroups.

The CDR3 regions of human TCRbeta chains were analyzed by immunosequencing. The authors processed their data as follows. Repertoire TCRs were matched against a reference library of SARS-CoV-2-specific TCRs generated with the MIRA antigen-specificity platform. Breadth was defined as the fraction of unique TCRs that were SARS-CoV-2-associated, and depth was defined as the fraction of total T cells that were SARS-CoV-2-associated. Using the MIRA data, each spike-specific TCR was mapped to the spike region that the TCR reacts to and placed in a CD4 or CD8 class. Log10-transformed breadth and depth values were compared by one-way ANOVA with Sidak's multiple comparisons tests. Not all clones reach the TCRdb copy of this immuneACCESS table, which keeps in-frame sequences only. Checked studies attribute under half of the gap to unresolved V genes and leave the rest unexplained. V and J calls and clone size follow that table, whereas D and trimming were derived from the DNA. The sample table shows about 190,000 clones, and 85% to 90% are seen once. The ten largest clonotypes hold 6.5% to 8.5% of the sample.

The research as a whole found: CD4 TCRs associated with the vaccine covered the entire spike protein, and the dominant responses were in regions 160-218 and 743-854. Spike-specific TCR breadth and depth rose significantly after two AZD1222 doses compared with day 0 and with MenACWY recipients. Conclusions about previously exposed vaccinees are limited because only six or seven AZD1222 recipients were SARS-CoV-2 seropositive at baseline. Reportedly, almost half of the unique spike-specific TCRs recognized epitopes lying outside the regions that are mutated in the B.1.351 and B.1.1.7 variants. In the small 56-69-year group, the increase in depth fell short of significance, most likely because of low power. Most participants were white British and females outnumbered males, and the authors suggested that clonal diversity may have been underestimated. No day 14 peak-response samples were available, so repertoires were characterized only after the peak T cell response.

The sample's time point label, decoded: baseline before first vaccination. Vaccinee samples came from UK trials COV001 and COV002, including a single-blind randomized controlled phase 2/3 trial of AZD1222 (ChAdOx1 nCoV-19) in healthy adults. Trial participant PBMC samples were collected at day 0 and day 28 after the second dose for TCRbeta chain sequencing. Sequencing used peripheral blood, obtained on day 0 of AZD1222 vaccination. The chain uses TRBV19 and TRBJ1-1, with 12 junctional bases fitting TRBD1. This TCR derives from an adult in good health. The bases read TGTGCCAGTAGTACGCGGGACAGGGGGCCCTTTAACACTGAAGCTTTCTTT. Translated, it reads CASSTRDRGPFNTEAFF.